One sample yielded the 21 T cell receptor beta chains listed below, sequenced in a study of metastatic and nonmetastatic thyroid tumors. The entire patient cohort was treatment-naive prior to thyroid surgery. MiXCR reprocessed the PCR reads for TCRdb. The sample holds tens of thousands of clones, about an eighth seen once. The sequencing input was blood. These receptors were taken from a female donor with papillary thyroid cancer or a benign thyroid nodule (not recorded which). Some clones in this sample may be carry-over from other donors' samples.

This clone was seen at least ten times. The rearrangement joins TRBV7-2 to TRBJ1-5; D not resolved. CDR1 SGHTA and CDR2 FQGNSA come from the germline V gene. The CDR3 totals 14 residues. Trimming removed 6 bases from V and 0 bases from J, with 9 bases in between. The CDR3 coding sequence is TGTGCCAGCAGGTCTACGGGTAGCAATCAGCCCCAGCATTTT. Translation gives CASRSTGSNQPQHF. Full variable domain (outside the CDR3, taken from reference TRBV7-2 and TRBJ1-5): GAGVSQSPSNKVTEKGKDVELRCDPISGHTALYWYRQSLGQGLEFLIYFQGNSAPDKSGLPSDRFSAERTGGSVSTLTIQRTQQEDSAVYLCASRSTGSNQPQHFGDGTRLSIL.

This clone was observed at least ten times. The chain is built from TRBV29-1 and TRBJ2-2; 8 bases map to TRBD1. The junction had 8 bases not matched to a gene; V was cut back by 4 bases and J by 7 bases. Germline CDR1 and CDR2: SQVTM and ANQGSEA. The CDR3 is 14 amino acids. CDR3 sequence: CSVGAGGLGGELFF. The CDR3 bases are TGCAGCGTTGGGGCAGGGGGCCTCGGCGGGGAGCTGTTTTTT.

This clone was seen repeatedly, ten times or more. The rearrangement joins TRBV6-1 to TRBJ1-1; possible D gene TRBD1, 6 bases. Trimming left V 4 bases short and J 1 base short, with 10 bases between. CDR3 size: 14 residues. The germline CDR1 and CDR2 sequences are MNHNS and SASEGT. The CDR3 protein is CASSAGQTNTEAFF. Here the CDR3 DNA reads TGTGCCAGCAGTGCCGGACAGACGAACACTGAAGCTTTCTTT.

There are many counts of this clone. This chain uses TRBV24-1 with TRBJ2-3; 10 positions agree with TRBD1. J was trimmed by 4 bases and V by 2 bases; bases with no gene match: 2. The CDR3 sequence is 15 residues long. The V gene's germline CDR1 is KGHDR and CDR2 SFDVKD. The CDR3 bases are TGTGCCACCAGTGATTGGACAGGGGGGGCAGATACGCAGTATTTT. It translates to CATSDWTGGADTQYF.

This clone was detected ten times or more. This chain links TRBV5-1 with TRBJ2-3, with 15 nucleotides matching TRBD2. The CDR3 runs to 17 residues. The germline V gene has CDR1 SGHRS and CDR2 YFSETQ. J lost 2 bases, V lost 4 bases, and 5 bases had no gene match. The CDR3, as DNA: TGCGCCAGCAGCACGGGGACTAGCGGGAGGCCCACAGATACGCAGTATTTT. Translating gives CASSTGTSGRPTDTQYF.

CDR3 loop: CASSLGQGASQETQYF. CDR3 DNA sequence: TGTGCCAGCAGCCTAGGGCAGGGGGCCTCCCAAGAGACCCAGTACTTC. The chain employs TRBV11-2 and TRBJ2-5; 8 bases are a match to TRBD1. Trimming cost V 5 bases and J 1 base; bases outside gene matches: 9. From germline, CDR1 is SGHAT and CDR2 FQNNGV. The CDR3 runs to 16 residues.

This clone showed up many times. The rearrangement links TRBV28 to TRBJ2-7; 7 bases agree with TRBD1. The CDR3 runs 16 residues. Trimming took 4 bases from V and 0 from J; bases not matched to a gene: 9. Germline V CDR1 and CDR2: MDHEN, SYDVKM. The CDR3 DNA follows: TGTGCCAGCAGTTCCGGGACAGATCCGAGCTCCTACGAGCAGTACTTC. Amino acid sequence: CASSSGTDPSSYEQYF.

This clone has ten or more counts. The chain links TRBV13 to TRBJ1-3, with D maybe TRBD1 (5 bases). This CDR3 spans 12 amino acids. Germline CDR1 reads PRHDT; CDR2 reads FYEKMQ (reference sequence). With 4 bases removed from V and 8 bases from J, the gap between germline ends came to 9 bases. CDR3 loop: CASSSVGDTIYF. The DNA of the CDR3 is TGTGCCAGCAGCTCGGTAGGGGACACCATATATTTT.

This clone was found many times. This chain links TRBV15 with TRBJ1-4; D is undetermined. The CDR3 has 14 amino acids. Germline V gene data show CDR1 as LNHNV and CDR2 as YYDKDF (reference sequence). The V gene lost 1 base and the J gene lost 8 bases, with 11 bases spanning the gap. Here the CDR3 reads CATSRGQLGEKLFF. CDR3 in DNA: TGTGCCACCAGCAGAGGCCAGTTGGGGGAAAAACTGTTTTTT.

The chain uses TRBV7-3 and TRBJ2-1; TRBD1 is a possible D gene (5 bases). CDR3 length: 14 residues. V was trimmed by 5 bases and J by 10 bases, leaving 18 bases between them. CDR1 is SGHTA and CDR2 is FQGTGA in the germline V gene. The CDR3 bases are TGTGCCAGCAGCCCCCGAGTGGGAAGGGGAGAGCAGTTCTTC. This gives the protein CASSPRVGRGEQFF. The variable domain in full, with the rest retrieved from reference TRBV7-3 and TRBJ2-1, is GAGVSQTPSNKVTEKGKYVELRCDPISGHTALYWYRQSLGQGPEFLIYFQGTGAADDSGLPNDRFFAVRPEGSVSTLKIQRTERGDSAVYLCASSPRVGRGEQFFGPGTRLTVL.

At least ten counts were recorded for this clone. The chain employs TRBV7-2 and TRBJ2-7; perhaps TRBD2 as D (7 bases). This CDR3 contains 13 residues. V was cut by 4 bases and J by 5 bases, with 12 bases left in between. Germline assignment: CDR1 SGHTA and CDR2 FQGNSA. The CDR3 loop reads CASSSGGVNEQYF. The CDR3 bases are TGTGCCAGCAGCTCGGGGGGCGTCAACGAGCAGTACTTC.

A word on this clone: Other nucleotide sequences in the sample specify the same CDR3. The chain joins TRBV28 to TRBJ2-7, with 8 bases matching TRBD1. Germline V gene sequence: CDR1 MDHEN, CDR2 SYDVKM. The CDR3 covers 13 residues. V dropped 6 bases and J dropped 3; count of bases not matched to a gene: 4. The CDR3 coding sequence is TGTGCCAGCAGCCCCGGACAGGGCTACGAGCAGTACTTC. Its protein product is CASSPGQGYEQYF.

As regards this clone: Given a much more abundant clone one base away, this may be a read error. The V call is TRBV6-2 or TRBV6-3, the J call TRBJ1-6; D not certain. CDR3 size: 10 residues. Germline CDR1 is MNHEY and CDR2 is SVGEGT. For the CDR3, the DNA is TGTGCCAGCAGTTACTCGAGGTGGGACTTT. Protein: CASSYSRWDF.

This clone was counted ten times or more. The chain has TRBV11-2 and TRBJ2-1, with 9 bases that match TRBD2. The V gene's germline CDR1 is SGHAT and CDR2 FQNNGV. The CDR3 has 16 amino acids. V lost 2 bases, J lost 3 bases, and 5 bases stayed unmatched. The CDR3 spells CASSLRLAVLYNEQFF. Here the CDR3 DNA reads TGTGCCAGCAGCTTAAGACTAGCGGTACTCTACAATGAGCAGTTCTTC.

This chain joins TRBV12-3 or TRBV12-4 and TRBJ1-2, with D hard to call. The CDR3 runs 13 residues. The ends were cut back, 5 bases at V and 7 bases at J, with 14 bases in the middle. The CDR3 here is CASSARGLRGYTF. Here the CDR3 DNA reads TGTGCCAGCAGTGCGCGGGGTTTGCGTGGCTACACCTTC.

Many counts were recorded for this clone. One junction end disagrees with the germline gene, perhaps due to a read error. The CDR3 DNA reads TGTGCCAGTAGTATACAGAATATAGATGCGCAGTATTTT. The encoded protein is CASSIQNIDAQYF. The genes are TRBV19 and TRBJ2-3; D unclear. This CDR3 comprises 13 residues. Germline V gene lookup returns CDR1 LNHDA and CDR2 SQIVND (reference sequence).

The table lists this clone with a few counts. The V call is TRBV6-2 or TRBV6-3, the J call TRBJ2-1; 8 bases are a match to TRBD2. Germline CDR1 MNHEY, CDR2 SVGEGT. There are 14 residues in the CDR3. V shed 6 bases and J 8 bases; nucleotides not matched to a gene: 9. The CDR3 sequence is CASSVGTSIHEQFF. The CDR3 DNA reads as TGTGCCAGCAGCGTCGGGACTAGTATCCATGAGCAGTTCTTC.

This clone was counted at least ten times. Additional DNA sequences in this sample encode the identical CDR3. V usage is TRBV20-1 and J usage is TRBJ2-5; maybe TRBD2 (5 bases). Germline CDR1 and CDR2: DFQATT and SNEGSKA (reference sequence). The CDR3 length is 13 residues. Trimming took 6 bases from V and 7 from J, leaving 18 bases between them. The CDR3 region has the DNA TGCAGTGCCGGTGGGCGGGCCCGCGGGACCCAGTACTTC. Its protein product is CSAGGRARGTQYF.

In its sample, this clone was seen many times. The chain has TRBV9 and TRBJ2-7; 14 nucleotides agree with TRBD2. With 5 bases clipped from V and 9 bases from J, the junction kept 7 bases outside the gene matches. The CDR3 has 14 amino acids. Germline V lookup: CDR1 SGDLS, CDR2 YYNGEE. CDR3 nucleotides: TGTGCCAGCAGAAGACTAGCGGGAGGGCGAGGGCAGTACTTC. Residues: CASRRLAGGRGQYF.

This clone was seen many times. The genes are TRBV29-1 and TRBJ2-7; D gene uncertain. Trimming took off 5 bases at V and 2 bases at J, with 13 bases between the two ends. This CDR3 has 13 amino acids. Germline V gives CDR1 SQVTM, CDR2 ANQGSEA. Here the CDR3 DNA reads TGCAGCGTTCGGACCCGCTTTACCTACGAGCAGTACTTC. Its protein product is CSVRTRFTYEQYF.

This clone was recorded many times. CDR3 coding DNA: TGTGCCAGCAACAAGTTGGGGGGGCAACCCGAGCAGTTCTTC. It translates to CASNKLGGQPEQFF. The genes are TRBV19 and TRBJ2-1; possible D gene TRBD2, 7 bases. This CDR3 has 14 residues. Germline V gene data show CDR1 as LNHDA and CDR2 as SQIVND (reference sequence). The V and J ends lost 9 bases and 10 bases respectively, with 22 bases between them.